This T cell receptor beta chain was identified in a study of cytomegalovirus exposure and HLA in healthy donors. Study results and caveats: Later analysis identified a missense DCLRE1C variant that was linked to TCR beta V- and J-gene trimming.

Researchers ran the PCR with 60 Vbeta and 13 Jbeta primers. Here immunoSEQ multiplex PCR was the method, and the copy in TCRdb shows in-frame clones only, minus some. Among 200,000 to 250,000 clones, around three quarters were seen once, and the ten largest hold roughly 15%. This CDR3 region has 14 residues. Per the germline V gene, CDR1 is SEHNR and CDR2 is FQNEAQ (reference sequence). V lost 5 bases, J lost 3 bases, and 14 bases lay in between. Regarding this clone: Its target is unknown.

Material for sequencing was PBMCs. The rearrangement uses TRBV7-9 and TRBJ2-7, with D possibly being TRBD1 (6 bases). The origin of this receptor is a middle-aged man in good health and CMV-seronegative. CDR3 DNA: TGTGCCAGCAGCCAAGGACAGACGAGCTACGAGCAGTACTTC. This gives the protein CASSQGQTSYEQYF.